The rows below give T cell receptor beta chains drawn from one sample of a study of sequential checkpoint blockade in melanoma. Method: immunoSEQ multiplex PCR; TCRdb's copy keeps in-frame clones and lacks some. The table lists 20,000 to 25,000 clones, around 25% of them singletons. This sample comprised tumor tissue (inferred from file names), obtained from a patient given nivolumab and ipilimumab in sequence. These receptors all stem from a human donor with melanoma. CDR3s include the opening cysteine and the closing phenylalanine or tryptophan. The D gene is left open where the match is weak. Size is omitted from some rows. Given values are once, few, many or a class for expanded clones.

v_gene	d_gene	abundance	j_gene	CDR3aa	CDR3nt
TRBV11-3	TRBD2	many	TRBJ2-7	CASSSGGESYEQYF	TGTGCCAGCAGTAGCGGGGGGGAATCCTACGAGCAGTACTTC
TRBV5-1	NA	once	TRBJ1-1	CASSLATPTGNTEAFF	TGCGCCAGCAGCTTGGCCACGCCGACAGGGAACACTGAAGCTTTCTTT
TRBV11-3	TRBD2	few	TRBJ2-1	CASSLTRTSGRDHNEQFF	TGTGCCAGCAGCCTCACCCGGACTAGCGGGAGGGACCACAATGAGCAGTTCTTC
TRBV29-1	NA	NA	TRBJ2-1	CSVEGVFNEQFF	TGCAGCGTTGAAGGGGTGTTCAATGAGCAGTTCTTC
TRBV23-1	TRBD1	NA	TRBJ2-1	CASSLQGRSVEQFF	TGCGCCAGCAGCTTACAGGGGAGATCGGTCGAGCAGTTCTTC
TRBV18	NA	few	TRBJ1-1	CASSPPKGMNTEAFF	TGTGCCAGCTCACCACCAAAGGGCATGAACACTGAAGCTTTCTTT
TRBV11-3	NA	few	TRBJ2-6	CASSPETRRISGANVLTF	TGTGCCAGCAGCCCAGAAACTCGACGGATCTCTGGGGCCAACGTCCTGACTTTC
TRBV29-1	NA	NA	TRBJ2-2	CSVDRGVGVGGELFF	TGCAGCGTTGACAGAGGGGTAGGGGTAGGCGGGGAGCTGTTTTTT
TRBV28	TRBD1	NA	TRBJ1-2	CASRGQGYLYGYTF	TGTGCCAGCAGGGGACAGGGGTACCTCTATGGCTACACCTTC
TRBV19	NA	NA	TRBJ1-5	CASSMGNQPQHF	TGTGCCAGTAGTATGGGCAATCAGCCCCAGCATTTT
TRBV19	NA	few	TRBJ1-4	CASSIDQGGGKLFF	TGTGCCAGTAGTATAGATCAGGGAGGAGGAAAACTGTTTTTT
TRBV9	TRBD2	NA	TRBJ2-1	CASSTPAGGPYNEQFF	TGTGCCAGCAGCACCCCGGCGGGAGGGCCCTACAATGAGCAGTTCTTC
TRBV15	NA	few	TRBJ1-3	CATRDSASGNTIYF	TGTGCCACCAGGGACAGTGCCTCTGGAAACACCATATATTTT
TRBV9	TRBD1	NA	TRBJ2-2	CASSSPLGGQVNTGELFF	TGTGCCAGCAGCAGTCCCTTGGGGGGACAGGTGAACACCGGGGAGCTGTTTTTT
TRBV25-1	NA	NA	TRBJ2-7	CASRDSGSYEQYF	TGTGCCAGCAGGGACAGCGGCTCCTACGAGCAGTACTTC
TRBV11-3	NA	medium-sized	TRBJ2-1	CASSSSDGSPFYNEQFF	TGTGCCAGCAGCTCCTCGGACGGGTCCCCATTTTACAATGAGCAGTTCTTC
TRBV9	NA	few	TRBJ2-5	CASSVGFGETQYF	TGTGCCAGCAGCGTTGGCTTTGGGGAGACCCAGTACTTC
TRBV18	NA	few	TRBJ1-1	CASSPRRGDTEAFF	TGTGCCAGCTCACCACGCAGGGGAGACACTGAAGCTTTCTTT
TRBV6-8	NA	NA	TRBJ1-5	CASTTRRVNQPQHF	TGTGCCAGCACTACTCGAAGGGTGAATCAGCCCCAGCATTTT
TRBV29-1	NA	NA	TRBJ2-7	CSVSLPWAPSGEQYF	TGCAGCGTTTCCCTGCCATGGGCCCCTTCGGGGGAGCAGTACTTC
TRBV12-5	TRBD1	few	TRBJ2-2	CAIGDRVVGELFF	TGTGCCATCGGGGACAGGGTCGTGGGGGAGCTGTTTTTT